The 3 T cell receptor beta chains below all came from one sample that was sequenced in a study of Ad26.COV2.S vaccination and SARS-CoV-2 variants. Treatment here: about 20 received Ad26.COV2.S at low or high dose, single or two shots; several received placebo; per-sample allocation not given. After the first vaccine or placebo injection, samples were drawn on day 63. Some clones are missing from TCRdb's copy, which holds only in-frame ones; the method was immunoSEQ multiplex PCR. The sample has more than 250,000 clones; more than 70% are singletons. The sample consisted of peripheral blood, taken in a trial of Ad26.COV2.S vaccine versus placebo. The receptors were gathered from a person aged 18-60 years who received the Ad26.COV2.S COVID-19 vaccine or a placebo.

This chain connects TRBV7-8 to TRBJ2-1, with D unresolved. CDR3 length equals 16 residues. V lost 2 bases to trimming and J lost 8 bases, with 19 bases between them. Germline CDR1 reads SGHVS; CDR2 reads FQNEAQ. CDR3 in amino acids: CASSLKRLPTGDEQFF. Here the CDR3 DNA reads TGTGCCAGCAGCTTAAAGCGCCTCCCCACCGGCGATGAGCAGTTCTTC.

This chain uses TRBV7-9 with TRBJ2-7; TRBD2 aligns across 13 bases. This CDR3 comprises 18 residues. Trimming took 4 bases from V and 0 from J; bases not matched to a gene: 9. Germline V lookup: CDR1 SEHNR, CDR2 FQNEAQ (reference sequence). CDR3 amino acids: CASSSSGTSGTPSYEQYF. CDR3 DNA sequence: TGTGCCAGCAGCTCTTCCGGGACTAGCGGGACTCCCTCCTACGAGCAGTACTTC.

The CDR3 spells CASSPLYGGQAFF. The CDR3, as DNA: TGTGCCAGCAGCCCCTTGTACGGGGGCCAAGCTTTCTTT. The genes are TRBV7-9 and TRBJ1-1, with a tentative D call TRBD1 (6 bases). Trimming removed 5 bases at V and 9 bases at J, with 16 bases between. Germline values: CDR1 SEHNR, CDR2 FQNEAQ (reference sequence). CDR3 size: 13 residues.